The clone carrying this T cell receptor (beta chain) was counted at least ten times. The source of the sample is a study of patients and donors after allogeneic stem cell transplantation. A single record per CDR3 protein comes from TCRdb applying MiXCR to the RT-PCR reads. The sample includes approximately 200,000 distinct CDR3 sequences, 13% to 15% of them seen just once. The CDR3 sequence is 16 residues long. V was shortened by 3 bases and J by 0 bases, with 9 bases between the two germline ends. CDR1 and CDR2 (germline): LNHDA, SQIVND (reference sequence). The receptor was derived from a human donor who was either an allogeneic HSCT recipient or a stem cell or donor lymphocyte infusion donor (not recorded which). It is not recorded whose cells these are; they may come from a transplant donor. The sequenced sample consisted of blood, either unsorted or a sorted T cell fraction (not recorded which). This rearrangement joins TRBV19 to TRBJ2-6; D ambiguous. CDR3 loop: CASSIILGSGANVLTF. The CDR3 region has the DNA TGTGCCAGTAGTATTATTCTAGGCTCTGGGGCCAACGTCCTGACTTTC.